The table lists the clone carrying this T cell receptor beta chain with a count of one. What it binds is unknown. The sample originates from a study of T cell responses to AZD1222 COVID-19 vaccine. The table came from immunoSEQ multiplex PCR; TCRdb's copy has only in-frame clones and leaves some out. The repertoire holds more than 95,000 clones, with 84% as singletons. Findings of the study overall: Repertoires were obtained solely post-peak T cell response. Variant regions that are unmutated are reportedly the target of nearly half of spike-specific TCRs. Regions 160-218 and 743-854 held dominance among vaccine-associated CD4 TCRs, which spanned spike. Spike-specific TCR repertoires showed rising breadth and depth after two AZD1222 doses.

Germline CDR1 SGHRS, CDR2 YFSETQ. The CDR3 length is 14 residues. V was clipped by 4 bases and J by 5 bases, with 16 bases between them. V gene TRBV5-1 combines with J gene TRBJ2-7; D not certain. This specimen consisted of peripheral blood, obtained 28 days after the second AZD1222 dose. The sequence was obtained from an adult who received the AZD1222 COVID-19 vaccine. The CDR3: CASSPVPSPNEQYF. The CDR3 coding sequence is TGCGCCAGCAGCCCGGTACCCTCGCCCAACGAGCAGTACTTC.